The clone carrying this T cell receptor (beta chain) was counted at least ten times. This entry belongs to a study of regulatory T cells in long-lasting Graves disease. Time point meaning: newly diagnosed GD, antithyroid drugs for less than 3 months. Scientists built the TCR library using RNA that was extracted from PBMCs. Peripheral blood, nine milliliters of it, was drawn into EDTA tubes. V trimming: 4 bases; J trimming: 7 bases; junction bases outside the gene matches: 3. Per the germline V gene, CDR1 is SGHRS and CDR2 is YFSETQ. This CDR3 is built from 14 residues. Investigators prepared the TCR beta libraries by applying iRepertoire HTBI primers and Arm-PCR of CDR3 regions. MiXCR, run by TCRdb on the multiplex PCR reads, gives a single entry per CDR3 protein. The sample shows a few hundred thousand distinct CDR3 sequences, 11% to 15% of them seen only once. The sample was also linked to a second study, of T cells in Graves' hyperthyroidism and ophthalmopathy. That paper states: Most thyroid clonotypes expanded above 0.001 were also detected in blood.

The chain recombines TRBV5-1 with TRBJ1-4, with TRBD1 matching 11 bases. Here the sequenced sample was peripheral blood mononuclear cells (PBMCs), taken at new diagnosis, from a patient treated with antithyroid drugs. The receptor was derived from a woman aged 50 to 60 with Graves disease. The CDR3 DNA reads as TGCGCCAGCAGCCAAGGGACAGGGGGTGAAAAACTGTTTTTT. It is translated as CASSQGTGGEKLFF. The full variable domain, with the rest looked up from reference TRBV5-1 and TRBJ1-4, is KAGVTQTPRYLIKTRGQQVTLSCSPISGHRSVSWYQQTPGQGLQFLFEYFSETQRNKGNFPGRFSGRQFSNSRSEMNVSTLELGDSALYLCASSQGTGGEKLFFGSGTQLSVL.